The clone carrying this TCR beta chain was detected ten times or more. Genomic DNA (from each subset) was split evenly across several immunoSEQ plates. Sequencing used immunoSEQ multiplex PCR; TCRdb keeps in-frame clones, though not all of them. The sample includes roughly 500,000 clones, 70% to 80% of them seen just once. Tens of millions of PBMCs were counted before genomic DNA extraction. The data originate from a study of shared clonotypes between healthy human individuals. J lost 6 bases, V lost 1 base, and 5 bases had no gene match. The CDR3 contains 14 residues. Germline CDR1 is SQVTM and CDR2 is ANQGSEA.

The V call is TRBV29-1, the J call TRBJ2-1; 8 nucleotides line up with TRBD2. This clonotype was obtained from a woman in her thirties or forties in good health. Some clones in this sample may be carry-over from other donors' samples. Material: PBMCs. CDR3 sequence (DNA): TGCAGCGTTGAAGTAGTAGCGGGGCTCAATGAGCAGTTCTTC. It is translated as CSVEVVAGLNEQFF.